Here is one T cell receptor (beta chain) with its context. This record belongs to a study of blood T cell repertoires in COVID-19. Across the whole study: PBMCs, B-cell-depleted T cells, or T cells were the source of the cDNA or gDNA that made up the material.

In the original analysis: Using reference gene primer amplification, nucleated cell counts were estimated. TCRdb keeps only in-frame clones here, not all; method: immunoSEQ multiplex PCR. V and J calls plus clone size are reproduced from that table; the DNA served to infer D and trimming. The data contain some 200,000 clones, roughly 89% of them seen just once; the ten biggest clones take up around 1%. CDR1 is MDHEN and CDR2 is SYDVKM in the germline V gene. V was cut by 2 bases and J by 8 bases, with 15 bases left in between. This CDR3 comprises 14 residues. This chain uses TRBV28 with TRBJ1-2; a possible D gene is TRBD1 (5 bases). This TCR was recovered from a woman aged 18-29 years who had recovered from COVID-19. The sequenced sample was peripheral blood. In DNA form, the CDR3 reads TGTGCCAGCAGTTTAAGCGGGGCGAGGGGAGGCTACACCTTC. Translation: CASSLSGARGGYTF.